This T cell receptor beta chain was sequenced for a study of siplizumab effects on memory and regulatory T cells. Study-level findings and limits: Researchers did not confirm the suppressive function of proliferating Tregs from siplizumab cultures.

A note on this clone: Its antigen is undetermined.

The CDR3 loop spans 16 amino acids. Trimming cost V 0 bases and J 0 bases, with 10 bases left between them. Germline V gene lookup returns CDR1 SGDLS and CDR2 YYNGEE. TCRdb keeps only in-frame clones here, not all; method: immunoSEQ multiplex PCR. The sample records 100,000 to 110,000 clones, about 94% being singletons. Sequenced material: non-Treg CD4+ T cells sorted from blood. The chain joins TRBV9 to TRBJ2-1; D is unresolved. This TCR was recovered from a human donor in good health. Here the CDR3 DNA reads TGTGCCAGCAGCGTAGCGGGCGTCAGCTCCTACAATGAGCAGTTCTTC. It codes for CASSVAGVSSYNEQFF.